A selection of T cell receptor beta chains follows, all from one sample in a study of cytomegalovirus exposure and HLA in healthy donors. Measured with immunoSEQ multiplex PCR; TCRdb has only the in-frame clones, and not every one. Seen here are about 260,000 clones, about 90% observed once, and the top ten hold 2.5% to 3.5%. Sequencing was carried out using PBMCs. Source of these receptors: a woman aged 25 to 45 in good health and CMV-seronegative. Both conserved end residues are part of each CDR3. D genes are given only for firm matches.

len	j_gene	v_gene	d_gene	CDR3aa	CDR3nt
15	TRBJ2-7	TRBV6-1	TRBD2	CASSEGSGSFYEQYF	TGTGCCAGCAGTGAAGGTAGCGGGAGTTTCTACGAGCAGTACTTC
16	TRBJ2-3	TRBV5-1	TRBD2	CASSLDSSGRTDTQYF	TGCGCCAGCAGCTTGGATTCTAGCGGGAGGACAGATACGCAGTATTTT
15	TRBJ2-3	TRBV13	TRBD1	CASSSGTGGTDTQYF	TGTGCCAGCAGCTCGGGAACAGGGGGCACAGATACGCAGTATTTT
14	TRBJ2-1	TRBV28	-	CASSPDSDYNEQFF	TGTGCCAGCAGTCCCGACTCAGATTACAATGAGCAGTTCTTC
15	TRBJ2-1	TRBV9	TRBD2	CASSVAQAGVYEQFF	TGTGCCAGCAGCGTAGCTCAAGCGGGAGTCTATGAGCAGTTCTTC
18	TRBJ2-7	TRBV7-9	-	CASSAGGQTSPSYYEQYF	TGTGCCAGCAGCGCCGGGGGACAGACGTCACCCTCTTACTACGAGCAGTACTTC
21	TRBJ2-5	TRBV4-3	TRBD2	CASSQEWGFKLAPEGQETQYF	TGCGCCAGCAGCCAAGAATGGGGGTTCAAACTAGCGCCAGAAGGGCAAGAGACCCAGTACTTC
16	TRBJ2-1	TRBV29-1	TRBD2	CSASGTSGRSYNEQFF	TGCAGCGCTTCTGGGACTAGCGGGAGGTCCTACAATGAGCAGTTCTTC
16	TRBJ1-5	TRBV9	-	CASSPGAGKSNQPQHF	TGTGCCAGCAGCCCAGGGGCCGGAAAGAGTAATCAGCCCCAGCATTTT
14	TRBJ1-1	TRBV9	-	CASSVGQVNTEAFF	TGTGCCAGCAGCGTAGGGCAGGTGAACACTGAAGCTTTCTTT
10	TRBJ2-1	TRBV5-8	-	CASSLYEQFF	TGTGCCAGCAGCTTGTATGAGCAGTTCTTC